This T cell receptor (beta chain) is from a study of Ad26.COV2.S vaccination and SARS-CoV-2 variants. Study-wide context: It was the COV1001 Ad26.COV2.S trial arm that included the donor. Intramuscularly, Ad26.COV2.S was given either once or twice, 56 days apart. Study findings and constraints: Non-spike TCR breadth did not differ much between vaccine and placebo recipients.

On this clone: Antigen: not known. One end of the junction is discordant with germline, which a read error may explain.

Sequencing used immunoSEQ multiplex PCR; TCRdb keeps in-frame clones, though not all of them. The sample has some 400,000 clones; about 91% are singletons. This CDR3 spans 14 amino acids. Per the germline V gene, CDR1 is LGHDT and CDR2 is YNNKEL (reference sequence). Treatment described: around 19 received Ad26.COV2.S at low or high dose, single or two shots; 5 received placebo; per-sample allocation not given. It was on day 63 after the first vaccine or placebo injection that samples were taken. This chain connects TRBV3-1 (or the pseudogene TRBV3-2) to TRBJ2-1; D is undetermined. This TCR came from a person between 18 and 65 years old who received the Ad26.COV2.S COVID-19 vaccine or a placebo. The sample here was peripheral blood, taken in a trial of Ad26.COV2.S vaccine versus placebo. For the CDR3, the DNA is TGTGCCACCAGAGGTAGCAATCGCTACGATGAGCAGTTCTTC. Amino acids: CATRGSNRYDEQFF.